The table lists the clone carrying this T cell receptor beta chain with a few counts. Its antigen is unknown. The ends were cut back, 3 bases at V and 7 bases at J, with 13 bases in the middle. Looked up from germline, CDR1 is SGHTA and CDR2 is FQGNSA. The length of the CDR3 is 13 residues. This entry belongs to a study of graft-versus-host responses after intestinal transplantation. Study in general: Anti-thymocyte globulin was used for induction in all recipients, who then took tacrolimus and steroids for approximately three years. Study results and caveats: Detected in recipient marrow were GvH clones, some of which were first observed in ileum or blood. Allografts from individuals with graft-donor T cell macrochimerism displayed high graft-versus-host to host-versus-graft clonal ratios. HvG clone declines early post-transplant were associated with peak circulating GvH levels.

The method was immunoSEQ multiplex PCR; TCRdb's version includes in-frame clones alone and lacks a portion of them. The table includes tens of thousands of clones, over 70% detected once. Sample: unstimulated CD4+ T cells sorted from spleen or lymph node cells, taken before transplant. The V gene is TRBV7-2, the J gene TRBJ2-7, with TRBD2 as a possible D gene (6 bases). The receptor's source is a human donor who was the organ donor for an intestinal transplant. The CDR3 bases are TGTGCCAGCAGCTTGGACGTTGGACTAGAGCAGTACGTC. Translating it yields CASSLDVGLEQYV.